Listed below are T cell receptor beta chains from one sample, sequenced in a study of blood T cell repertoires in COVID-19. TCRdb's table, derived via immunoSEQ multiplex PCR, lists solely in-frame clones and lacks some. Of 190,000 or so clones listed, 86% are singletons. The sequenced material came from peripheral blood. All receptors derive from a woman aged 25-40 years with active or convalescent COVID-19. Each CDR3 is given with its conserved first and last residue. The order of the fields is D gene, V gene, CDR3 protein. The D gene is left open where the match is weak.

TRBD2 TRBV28 CASRRLAGGPYTQYF
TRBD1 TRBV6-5 CASILTGSGQPQHF
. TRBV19 CASSMMDPREKKLFF
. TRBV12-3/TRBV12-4 CASSFTGNTEAFF
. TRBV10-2 CASSLQGGQPQHF
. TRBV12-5 CASGLGHSQETQYF
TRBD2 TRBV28 CASSSRSGYTSGRTGELFF
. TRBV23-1 CASSQSIRGDMNTEAFF
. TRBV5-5 CASSFNIDGYTF
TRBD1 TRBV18 CASSLHRQGANTGELFF
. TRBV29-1 CSVLERTNTEAFF
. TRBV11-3 CASSQGDGEAFF
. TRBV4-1 CASSQGELSGNTIYF
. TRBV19 CASSIRAGTYNEQFF
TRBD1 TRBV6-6 CASSFPGQNYGYTF
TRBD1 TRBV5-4 CASSSGTGDDYTF
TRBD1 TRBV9 CASSVRWGTGVNYNEQFF
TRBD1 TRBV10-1 CASSDKTGLVPYGYTF
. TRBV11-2 CASRFNRATGELFF
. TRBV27 CASSSPLRSYGYTF
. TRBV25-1 CASSDSVSTEAFF
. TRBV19 CASSIGAGTLTYYGYTF